This T cell receptor beta chain was sequenced for a study of cytotoxic CD8 clonotypes in ibrutinib-treated CLL. Study in general: Response was recorded as partial in roughly 25 patients and complete in 2; at median roughly 70 months, roughly 14 remained remitted and about twelve had progressed. Study outcomes and limitations: Public clonotypes showed up rarely, and on treatment they shrank or held steady.

Deletions cut 6 bases from V and 7 bases from J, with 13 bases between. Germline values: CDR1 WSHSY, CDR2 SAAADI. CDR3 length: 13 residues. Concerning this clone: Its matching antigen is unknown.

TCRdb keeps only in-frame clones here, not all; method: immunoSEQ multiplex PCR. This sample yields nearly 300,000 clones, of which around 77% are seen a single time; about 5.3% belongs to the top ten. Here the sequenced sample was PBMCs, taken at disease progression, from a patient treated with ibrutinib. The chain carries TRBV10-2 and TRBJ2-1; TRBD2 might be the D (6 bases). The clonotype originates from a human donor with chronic lymphocytic leukemia. In DNA form, the CDR3 reads TGCGCCAGCAGCGAGGCGGGGCGGAATGAGCAGTTCTTC. Translated: CASSEAGRNEQFF.